Below are 9 T cell receptor beta chains sequenced from a single sample in a study of blood T cell repertoires in COVID-19. Profiling relied on immunoSEQ multiplex PCR, and the TCRdb table lists in-frame clones only, not all of them. The repertoire has 150,000 to 200,000 clones, 90% of them found once; the top ten carry around 0.5%. The sequencing input was peripheral blood. These receptors all stem from a man aged 45-65 years with acute or convalescent COVID-19.

CDR3 sequence: CASSPGRGGETQYF. CDR3 in DNA: TGTGCCAGCAGCCCTGGCAGGGGTGGAGAGACCCAGTACTTC. The chain recombines TRBV7-3 with TRBJ2-5, with D possibly being TRBD1 (6 bases). The V end lost 5 bases, the J end lost 4 bases, and 14 bases lay between the germline ends. Germline V gene sequence: CDR1 SGHTA, CDR2 FQGTGA. The CDR3 has 14 amino acids.

The J gene is TRBJ1-2, the V gene TRBV19; D is ambiguous. Germline V gives CDR1 LNHDA, CDR2 SQIVND (reference sequence). The CDR3 has 15 residues. V lost 3 bases to trimming and J lost 2 bases, with 13 bases between them. CDR3 nucleotides: TGTGCCAGTAGTATTGGATCCAGGTGGAACTATGGCTACACCTTC. Translating it yields CASSIGSRWNYGYTF.

V is TRBV3-1 (or the pseudogene TRBV3-2) and J is TRBJ1-6, with 8 bases fitting TRBD1. Losses at the gene ends were 3 bases for V and 9 bases for J; bases not matched to a gene: 4. Germline V gene sequence: CDR1 LGHDT, CDR2 YNNKEL (reference sequence). This CDR3 spans 14 amino acids. The CDR3 reads CASSHGQGGSPLHF. CDR3 nucleotide sequence: TGTGCCAGCAGCCACGGACAGGGAGGTTCACCCCTCCACTTT.

The CDR3 spells CASGGQFNQPQHF. DNA for the CDR3: TGTGCCAGCGGTGGACAGTTCAATCAGCCCCAGCATTTT. The chain uses TRBV27 and TRBJ1-5; maybe TRBD1 (6 bases). Per the germline V gene, CDR1 is MNHEY and CDR2 is SMNVEV (reference sequence). The CDR3 loop spans 13 amino acids. V lost 8 bases and J 3 bases, leaving 11 bases between the germline ends.

This rearrangement joins TRBV9 to TRBJ2-2, with 10 bases identical to TRBD1. Germline CDR1 and CDR2: SGDLS and YYNGEE. The CDR3 totals 17 residues. The J segment lost 4 bases and the V segment lost 3 bases, leaving 9 bases of the junction unmatched. CDR3 in DNA: TGTGCCAGCAGCGGAGGGCTCCGGGACAGGGGCACCGGGGAGCTGTTTTTT. Translated: CASSGGLRDRGTGELFF.

The genes are TRBV7-2 and TRBJ2-7; 11 bases fit TRBD2. The CDR3 is 17 residues long. Germline V gene data show CDR1 as SGHTA and CDR2 as FQGNSA. J gave up 2 bases and V 2 bases, and 8 bases lay outside the gene matches. For the CDR3, the DNA is TGTGCCAGCAGCTTACGACCCGGGACTAGCGGAACCTACGAGCAGTACTTC. Translating it yields CASSLRPGTSGTYEQYF.

This clone was detected only once. CDR3 protein: CASSQDPGTGRNTIYF. Here the CDR3 DNA reads TGTGCCAGCAGCCAAGACCCCGGGACAGGGAGAAACACCATATATTTT. This chain connects TRBV4-2 to TRBJ1-3, with 9 bases identical to TRBD1. This CDR3 comprises 16 residues. In germline, CDR1 is LGHNA, CDR2 YNFKEQ. V lost 0 bases to trimming and J lost 5 bases; unmatched junction nucleotides: 5.

The chain carries TRBV2 and TRBJ2-1, with 7 nucleotides matching TRBD2. The CDR3 has 14 amino acids. V lost 7 bases to trimming and J lost 8 bases; unmatched junction nucleotides: 11. Germline V gives CDR1 SNHLY, CDR2 FYNNEI. CDR3 bases: TGTGCCAGCAATGGGCCTCGGGAGGTAGATGAGCAGTTCTTC. This translates into CASNGPREVDEQFF.

The chain links TRBV27 to TRBJ2-2; TRBD2 matches 8 bases. V gave up 4 bases and J gave up 6 bases; unmatched junction bases: 4. Germline CDR1 MNHEY, CDR2 SMNVEV (reference sequence). The CDR3 is made up of 14 amino acids. CDR3 residues: CASSWLAGSGELFF. The CDR3 DNA is TGTGCCAGCAGTTGGCTAGCGGGCTCCGGGGAGCTGTTTTTT.